The 23 T cell receptor beta chains below all came from one sample that was sequenced in a study of OX40 agonist ivuxolimab in advanced cancers. Libraries were prepared by immunoSEQ multiplex PCR; TCRdb keeps only in-frame clonotypes and omits some of them. Of 22,000 or so clones in the sample, roughly nine tenths were seen once. Sequenced here: CD4+ or CD8+ T cells sorted from blood, sampled in a trial of the OX40 agonist ivuxolimab. These receptors were collected from an adult with an advanced solid tumor such as melanoma, head and neck, liver or kidney cancer.

V gene TRBV5-1 combines with J gene TRBJ2-7, with 8 bases that match TRBD1. CDR1 SGHRS and CDR2 YFSETQ come from the germline V gene. V trimming: 5 bases; J trimming: 2 bases; junction bases outside the gene matches: 15. The CDR3 has 17 amino acids. The CDR3 sequence is CASSPGQGGFTTYEQYF. CDR3 DNA sequence: TGCGCCAGCAGTCCCGGACAGGGAGGTTTTACTACCTACGAGCAGTACTTC.

This chain uses TRBV21-1 with TRBJ1-5; the table's D call of TRBD1 was not tested on the DNA. TRBV21-1 is a pseudogene segment. This CDR3 contains 16 residues. The CDR3 loop is CASSKAVRVCHQPQHF. The CDR3 nucleotides read TGTGCCAGCAGCAAAGCGGTCAGGGTGTGCCATCAGCCCCAGCATTTT.

There are a few counts of this clone. The chain employs TRBV28 and TRBJ2-3; D might be TRBD1 (5 bases). Trimming stripped 2 bases from V and 2 bases from J, with 8 bases between. Germline-derived CDR1 and CDR2 are MDHEN and SYDVKM. The CDR3 covers 14 residues. CDR3 sequence (DNA): TGTGCCAGCAGTTTAGACAGCTACACAGATACGCAGTATTTT. It translates to CASSLDSYTDTQYF.

This sequence joins TRBV9 and TRBJ1-1, with D perhaps TRBD1 (6 bases). The CDR3 length is 13 residues. Germline CDR1 SGDLS, CDR2 YYNGEE. Trimming took off 3 bases at V and 1 base at J, with 7 bases between the two ends. The CDR3 sequence is CASSAQGNTEAFF. The CDR3 coding sequence is TGTGCCAGCAGCGCACAGGGGAACACTGAAGCTTTCTTT.

The CDR3 DNA reads as TGTGCCAGCAGCTCCACTAGCGGGTCCTACAATGAGCAGTTCTTC. Protein product: CASSSTSGSYNEQFF. This chain uses TRBV4-2 with TRBJ2-1; 9 bases are a match to TRBD2. The J segment lost 1 base and the V segment lost 5 bases, leaving 3 bases of the junction unmatched. CDR1 LGHNA and CDR2 YNFKEQ come from the germline V gene. The CDR3 length is 15 residues.

V and J are TRBV6-6 and TRBJ2-2, with D perhaps given as TRBD1 or TRBD2 (5 bases each). CDR3 size: 16 residues. V lost 6 bases to trimming and J lost 0 bases, with 14 bases between them. Germline CDR1 is MNHNY and CDR2 is SVGAGI (reference sequence). The CDR3 DNA sequence: TGTGCCAGCAGCCCAAATGGGACCCCGAACACCGGGGAGCTGTTTTTT. Protein sequence: CASSPNGTPNTGELFF.

The V call is TRBV5-1, the J call TRBJ2-6; tentative D call: TRBD2 (5 bases). This CDR3 region has 15 residues. Germline CDR1 SGHRS, CDR2 YFSETQ. Trimming took off 1 base at V and 0 bases at J, with 5 bases between the two ends. CDR3 in amino acids: CASSLRDSGANVLTF. CDR3 bases: TGCGCCAGCAGCTTGCGGGACTCTGGGGCCAACGTCCTGACTTTC.

The V call is TRBV4-1, the J call TRBJ2-7, with a tentative D call TRBD1 (6 bases). The CDR3 consists of 14 residues. The V gene's germline CDR1 is MGHRA and CDR2 YSYEKL. V lost 1 base to trimming and J lost 4 bases, with 11 bases between them. The CDR3 loop is CASSQGGTTYEQYF. CDR3 bases: TGCGCCAGCAGCCAAGGTGGGACAACTTACGAGCAGTACTTC.

CDR3 in DNA: TGTGCCAGCAGCCCTCACCTAAACACCGGGGAGCTGTTTTTT. It encodes CASSPHLNTGELFF. The chain employs TRBV14 and TRBJ2-2; D is undetermined. Germline lookup yields CDR1 SGHDN and CDR2 FVKESK. The CDR3 covers 14 residues. V was shortened by 4 bases and J by 2 bases, with 8 bases between the two germline ends.

The chain links TRBV7-2 to TRBJ2-7; 7 nucleotides match TRBD1. Germline CDR1 and CDR2: SGHTA and FQGNSA. This CDR3 region has 15 residues. Unmatched junction bases numbered 10, after V lost 4 bases and J lost 4 bases. CDR3 amino acids: CASSSSSQGWYEQYF. The DNA for the CDR3 is TGTGCCAGCAGCTCTTCCTCACAGGGGTGGTACGAGCAGTACTTC.

The chain recombines TRBV11-3 with TRBJ1-5; no reliable D call. This CDR3 contains 13 residues. CDR1 is SGHNT and CDR2 is YENEEA in the germline V gene. Trimming left V 2 bases short and J 6 bases short, with 8 bases between. The DNA for the CDR3 is TGTGCCAGCAGCTTATTGAACAGTCAGCCCCAGCATTTT. Protein product: CASSLLNSQPQHF. Based on the CDR3 plus reference TRBV11-3 and TRBJ1-5, the full variable domain is EAGVVQSPRYKIIEKKQPVAFWCNPISGHNTLYWYLQNLGQGPELLIRYENEEAVDDSQLPKDRFSAERLKGVDSTLKIQPAELGDSAVYLCASSLLNSQPQHFGDGTRLSIL.

In DNA form, the CDR3 reads TGTGCCAGCAGCTTGTCGGGGTTTGAGCAGTTCTTC. Amino acid sequence: CASSLSGFEQFF. The chain combines TRBV5-4 with TRBJ2-1, with D possibly TRBD2 on 5 matching bases. The CDR3 runs 12 residues. Germline-derived CDR1 and CDR2 are SGHNT and YYREEE (reference sequence). The V end was cut by 1 base, the J end by 9 bases, with 8 bases between.

The CDR3 is CASSLVRGSGNEQFF. The CDR3 bases are TGTGCCAGCAGCTTGGTGCGCGGGAGCGGCAATGAGCAGTTCTTC. This sequence joins TRBV5-4 and TRBJ2-1; 7 nucleotides align to TRBD2. The CDR3 consists of 15 residues. V shed 0 bases and J 6 bases; nucleotides not matched to a gene: 6. Germline V CDR1 and CDR2: SGHNT, YYREEE (reference sequence).

The chain has TRBV20-1 and TRBJ2-2; D is unclear. Trimming left V 2 bases short and J 7 bases short, with 5 bases between. The CDR3 sequence is 11 residues long. Germline CDR1 and CDR2: DFQATT and SNEGSKA (reference sequence). The CDR3: CSARWYGELFF. The CDR3 region has the DNA TGCAGTGCTAGATGGTACGGGGAGCTGTTTTTT.

This CDR3 is CASNEGPTPLHF. The CDR3 DNA is TGTGCCAGCAACGAAGGGCCGACACCCCTCCACTTT. The chain recombines TRBV7-9 with TRBJ1-6; D is undetermined. V was cut by 7 bases and J by 11 bases, with 12 bases left in between. Germline V gene sequence: CDR1 SEHNR, CDR2 FQNEAQ (reference sequence). The CDR3 is 12 amino acids.

The rearrangement joins TRBV7-6 to TRBJ2-7; 11 bases are shared with TRBD2. V shed 5 bases and J 6 bases; nucleotides not matched to a gene: 12. Germline V gene lookup returns CDR1 SGHVS and CDR2 FNYEAQ. The CDR3 is 16 amino acids. CDR3 bases: TGTGCCAGCAGCCCGACCCCACTAGCGGGAGATCTCGAGCAGTACTTC. As protein: CASSPTPLAGDLEQYF.

The chain has TRBV11-2 and TRBJ2-5; the D gene is possibly TRBD1 (5 bases). The V gene's germline CDR1 is SGHAT and CDR2 FQNNGV. The CDR3 consists of 14 residues. V was trimmed by 0 bases and J by 5 bases, leaving 10 bases between them. CDR3 residues: CASSLDARAETQYF. In DNA, the CDR3 is TGTGCCAGCAGCTTAGATGCCAGGGCGGAGACCCAGTACTTC.

CDR3 sequence (DNA): TGTGCCAGCAGCTCGGGGGACTACCCTTACAATGAGCAGTTCTTC. This sequence encodes CASSSGDYPYNEQFF. The chain uses TRBV5-4 and TRBJ2-1; 7 bases line up with TRBD2. Unmatched junction bases numbered 7, after V lost 3 bases and J lost 4 bases. This CDR3 comprises 15 residues. CDR1 and CDR2 (germline): SGHNT, YYREEE (reference sequence). Supplemented by reference TRBV5-4 and TRBJ2-1, the full variable domain reads ETGVTQSPTHLIKTRGQQVTLRCSSQSGHNTVSWYQQALGQGPQFIFQYYREEENGRGNFPPRFSGLQFPNYSSELNVNALELDDSALYLCASSSGDYPYNEQFFGPGTRLTVL.

This sequence joins TRBV11-2 and TRBJ1-2; 8 nucleotides match TRBD1. V lost 5 bases to trimming and J lost 3 bases; unmatched junction nucleotides: 8. The CDR3 has 15 residues. Germline V CDR1 and CDR2: SGHAT, FQNNGV. This CDR3 reads CASSPAGTGDYGYTF. CDR3 sequence (DNA): TGTGCCAGCAGCCCGGCCGGGACAGGAGACTATGGCTACACCTTC. The full variable domain, rest sourced from reference TRBV11-2 and TRBJ1-2, is EAGVAQSPRYKIIEKRQSVAFWCNPISGHATLYWYQQILGQGPKLLIQFQNNGVVDDSQLPKDRFSAERLKGVDSTLKIQPAKLEDSAVYLCASSPAGTGDYGYTFGSGTRLTVV.

The chain is built from TRBV7-2 and TRBJ2-1; the D gene is possibly TRBD1 (5 bases). CDR1 SGHTA and CDR2 FQGNSA come from the germline V gene. V was pared by 3 bases and J by 6 bases, with 15 bases between. The CDR3 runs to 15 residues. Here the CDR3 DNA reads TGTGCCAGCAGCTTTTATAGTAGGGGAAGCAATGAGCAGTTCTTC. This translates into CASSFYSRGSNEQFF. Based on the CDR3 plus reference TRBV7-2 and TRBJ2-1, the full variable domain is GAGVSQSPSNKVTEKGKDVELRCDPISGHTALYWYRQSLGQGLEFLIYFQGNSAPDKSGLPSDRFSAERTGGSVSTLTIQRTQQEDSAVYLCASSFYSRGSNEQFFGPGTRLTVL.

V and J are TRBV7-8 and TRBJ1-1; no reliable D call. The CDR3 has 16 residues. V dropped 1 base and J dropped 4 bases, with 16 bases sitting between them. CDR1 is SGHVS, CDR2 FQNEAQ, per germline. The CDR3 sequence: CASSLGLGESPTEAFF. The CDR3 region has the DNA TGTGCCAGCAGCTTAGGCCTTGGAGAGTCTCCCACTGAAGCTTTCTTT.

Only a few counts were recorded for this clone. J is TRBJ1-5 and V is TRBV28, with a possible D match to TRBD1 (6 bases). From germline, CDR1 is MDHEN and CDR2 SYDVKM. This CDR3 region has 15 residues. Trimming stripped 2 bases from V and 2 bases from J, with 10 bases between. The CDR3 coding sequence is TGTGCCAGCAGTTTACAGGGGCTTGGCAATCAGCCCCAGCATTTT. Protein: CASSLQGLGNQPQHF. The full variable domain, with the rest looked up from reference TRBV28 and TRBJ1-5, is DVKVTQSSRYLVKRTGEKVFLECVQDMDHENMFWYRQDPGLGLRLIYFSYDVKMKEKGDIPEGYSVSREKKERFSLILESASTNQTSMYLCASSLQGLGNQPQHFGDGTRLSIL.

With respect to this clone: An end of the junction differs from the germline gene, which may be a read error. The rearrangement links TRBV7-9 to TRBJ2-1; 7 nucleotides align to TRBD2. CDR1 is SEHNR, CDR2 FQNEAQ, per germline (reference sequence). This CDR3 comprises 14 residues. The CDR3 sequence: CASSLADAYNEQFF. The DNA for the CDR3 is TGTGCCAGCAGCCTAGCGGATGCCTACAATGAGCAGTTCTTC.